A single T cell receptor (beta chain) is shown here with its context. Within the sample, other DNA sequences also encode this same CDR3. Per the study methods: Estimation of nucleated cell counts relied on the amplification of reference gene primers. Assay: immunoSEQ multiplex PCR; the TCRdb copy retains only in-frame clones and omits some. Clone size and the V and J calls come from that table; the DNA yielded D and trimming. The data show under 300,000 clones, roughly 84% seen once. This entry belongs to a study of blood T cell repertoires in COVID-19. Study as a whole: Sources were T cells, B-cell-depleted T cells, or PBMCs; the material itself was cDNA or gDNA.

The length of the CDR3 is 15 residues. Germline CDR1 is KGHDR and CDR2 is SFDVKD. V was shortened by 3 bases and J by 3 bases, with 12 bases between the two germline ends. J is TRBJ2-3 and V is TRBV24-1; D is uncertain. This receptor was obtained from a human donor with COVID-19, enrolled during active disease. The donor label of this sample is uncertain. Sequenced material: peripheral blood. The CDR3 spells CATSDSLLSTDTQYF. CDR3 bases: TGTGCCACCAGTGATAGTCTCCTTAGTACAGATACGCAGTATTTT.